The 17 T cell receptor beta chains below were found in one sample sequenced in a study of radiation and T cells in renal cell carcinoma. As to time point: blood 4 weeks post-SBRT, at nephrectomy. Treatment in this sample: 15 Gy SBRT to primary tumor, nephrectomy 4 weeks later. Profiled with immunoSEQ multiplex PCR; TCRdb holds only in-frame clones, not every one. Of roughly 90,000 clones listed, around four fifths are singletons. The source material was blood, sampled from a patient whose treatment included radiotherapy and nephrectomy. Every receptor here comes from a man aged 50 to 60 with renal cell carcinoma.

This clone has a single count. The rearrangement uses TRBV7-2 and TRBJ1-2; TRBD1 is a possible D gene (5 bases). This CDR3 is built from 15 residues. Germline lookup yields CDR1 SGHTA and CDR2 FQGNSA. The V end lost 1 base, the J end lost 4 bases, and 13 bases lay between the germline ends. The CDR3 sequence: CASSLERGYSYGYTF. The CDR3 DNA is TGTGCCAGCAGCTTAGAGCGGGGGTATAGCTATGGCTACACCTTC.

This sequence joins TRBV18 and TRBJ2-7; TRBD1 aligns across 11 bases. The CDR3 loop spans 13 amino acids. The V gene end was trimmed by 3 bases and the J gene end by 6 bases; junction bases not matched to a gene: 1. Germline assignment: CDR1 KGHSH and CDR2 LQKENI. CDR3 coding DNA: TGTGCCAGCTCACCCGGGACAGGGGGCGAGCAGTACTTC. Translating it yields CASSPGTGGEQYF.

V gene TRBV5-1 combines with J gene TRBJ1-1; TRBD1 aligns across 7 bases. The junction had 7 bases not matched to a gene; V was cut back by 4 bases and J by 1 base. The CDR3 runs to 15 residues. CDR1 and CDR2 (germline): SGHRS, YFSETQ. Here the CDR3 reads CASSPITGENTEAFF. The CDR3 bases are TGCGCCAGCAGCCCCATCACAGGGGAGAACACTGAAGCTTTCTTT.

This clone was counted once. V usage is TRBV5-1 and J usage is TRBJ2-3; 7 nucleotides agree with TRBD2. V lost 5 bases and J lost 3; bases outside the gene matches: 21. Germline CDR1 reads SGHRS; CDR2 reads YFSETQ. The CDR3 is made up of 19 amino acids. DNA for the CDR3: TGCGCCAGCAGTCGAGTACCCCGCGGGAGTGGCGCAGCGACAGATACGCAGTATTTT. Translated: CASSRVPRGSGAATDTQYF.

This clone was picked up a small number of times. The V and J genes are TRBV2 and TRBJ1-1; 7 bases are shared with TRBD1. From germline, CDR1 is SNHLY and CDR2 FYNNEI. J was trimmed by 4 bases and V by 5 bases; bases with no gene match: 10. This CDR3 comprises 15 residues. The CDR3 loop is CASSPWADRATEAFF. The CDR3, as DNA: TGTGCCAGCAGTCCCTGGGCCGACAGGGCCACTGAAGCTTTCTTT.

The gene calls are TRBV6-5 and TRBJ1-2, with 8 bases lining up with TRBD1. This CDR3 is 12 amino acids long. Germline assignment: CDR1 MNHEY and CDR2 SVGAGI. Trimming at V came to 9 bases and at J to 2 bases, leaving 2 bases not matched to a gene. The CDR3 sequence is CASRTGNYGYTF. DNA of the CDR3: TGTGCCAGTCGGACAGGGAACTATGGCTACACCTTC.

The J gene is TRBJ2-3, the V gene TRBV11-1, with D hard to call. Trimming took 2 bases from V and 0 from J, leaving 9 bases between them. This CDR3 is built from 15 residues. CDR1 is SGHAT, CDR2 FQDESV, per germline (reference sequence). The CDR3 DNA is TGTGCCAGCAGCTTACTTGCAACTAGCACAGATACGCAGTATTTT. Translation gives CASSLLATSTDTQYF.

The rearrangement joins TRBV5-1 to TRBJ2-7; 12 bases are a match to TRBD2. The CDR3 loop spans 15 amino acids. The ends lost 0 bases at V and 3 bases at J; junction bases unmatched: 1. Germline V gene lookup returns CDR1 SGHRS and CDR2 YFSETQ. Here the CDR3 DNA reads TGCGCCAGCAGCTTGGAGACTAGCGGGGGCTACGAGCAGTACTTC. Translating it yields CASSLETSGGYEQYF. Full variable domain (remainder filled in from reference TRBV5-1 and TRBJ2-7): KAGVTQTPRYLIKTRGQQVTLSCSPISGHRSVSWYQQTPGQGLQFLFEYFSETQRNKGNFPGRFSGRQFSNSRSEMNVSTLELGDSALYLCASSLETSGGYEQYFGPGTRLTVT.

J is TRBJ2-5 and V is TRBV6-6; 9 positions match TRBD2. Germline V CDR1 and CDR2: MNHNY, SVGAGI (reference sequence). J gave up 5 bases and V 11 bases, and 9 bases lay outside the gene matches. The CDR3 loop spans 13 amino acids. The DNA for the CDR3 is TGTGCCGGGAAAGGCGGGGGGGGCGAGACCCAGTACTTC. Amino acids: CAGKGGGGETQYF.

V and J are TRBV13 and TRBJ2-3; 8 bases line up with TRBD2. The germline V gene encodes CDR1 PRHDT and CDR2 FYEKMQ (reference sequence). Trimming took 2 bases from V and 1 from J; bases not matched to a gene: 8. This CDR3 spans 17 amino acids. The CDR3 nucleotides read TGTGCCAGCAGCTTAATGGCGGGGGGCCAGGGCACAGATACGCAGTATTTT. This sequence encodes CASSLMAGGQGTDTQYF.

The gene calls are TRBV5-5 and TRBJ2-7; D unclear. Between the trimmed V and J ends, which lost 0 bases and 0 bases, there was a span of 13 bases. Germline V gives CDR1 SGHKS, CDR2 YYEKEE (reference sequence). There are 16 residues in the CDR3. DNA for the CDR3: TGTGCCAGCAGCTTGGAACCCACCTTAAACTCCTACGAGCAGTACTTC. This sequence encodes CASSLEPTLNSYEQYF.

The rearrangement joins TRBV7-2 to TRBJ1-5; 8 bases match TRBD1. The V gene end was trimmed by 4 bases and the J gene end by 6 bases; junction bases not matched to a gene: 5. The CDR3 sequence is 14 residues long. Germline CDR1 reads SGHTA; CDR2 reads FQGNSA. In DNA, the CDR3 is TGTGCCAGCAGCTCACAGGGGGACGGTCAGCCCCAGCATTTT. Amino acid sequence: CASSSQGDGQPQHF.

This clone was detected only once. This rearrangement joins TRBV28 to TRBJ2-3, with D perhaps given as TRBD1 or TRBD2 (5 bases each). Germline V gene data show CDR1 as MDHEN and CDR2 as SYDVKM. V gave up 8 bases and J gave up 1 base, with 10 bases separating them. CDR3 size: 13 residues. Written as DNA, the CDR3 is TGTGCCAGCCGGGACGGGGGCACAGATACGCAGTATTTT. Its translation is CASRDGGTDTQYF.

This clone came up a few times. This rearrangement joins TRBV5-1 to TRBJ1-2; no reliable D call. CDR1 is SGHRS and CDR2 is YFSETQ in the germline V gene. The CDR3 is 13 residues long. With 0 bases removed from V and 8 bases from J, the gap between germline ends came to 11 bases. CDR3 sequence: CASSLGALSGYTF. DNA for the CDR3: TGCGCCAGCAGCTTGGGGGCTCTCAGCGGCTACACCTTC.

The CDR3, as DNA: TGTGCCAGCAGCGCCGACCTGACCCAGTACTTC. The encoded protein is CASSADLTQYF. V and J are TRBV5-8 and TRBJ2-5; D unclear. This CDR3 is built from 11 residues. V lost 4 bases and J lost 7, with 8 bases in between. Germline-derived CDR1 and CDR2 are SGHTS and YDEGEE.

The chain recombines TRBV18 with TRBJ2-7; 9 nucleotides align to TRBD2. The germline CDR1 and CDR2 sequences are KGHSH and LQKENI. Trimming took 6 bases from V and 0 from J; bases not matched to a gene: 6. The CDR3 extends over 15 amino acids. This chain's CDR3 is CASSPFSGSSYEQYF. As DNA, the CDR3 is TGTGCCAGCTCCCCCTTTAGCGGGAGCTCCTACGAGCAGTACTTC.

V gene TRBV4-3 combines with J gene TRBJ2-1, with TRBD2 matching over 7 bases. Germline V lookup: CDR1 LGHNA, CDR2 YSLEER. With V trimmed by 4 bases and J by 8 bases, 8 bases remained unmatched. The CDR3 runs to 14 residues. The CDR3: CASSRARGEDEQFF. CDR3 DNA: TGCGCCAGCAGCCGAGCCCGGGGGGAGGATGAGCAGTTCTTC.